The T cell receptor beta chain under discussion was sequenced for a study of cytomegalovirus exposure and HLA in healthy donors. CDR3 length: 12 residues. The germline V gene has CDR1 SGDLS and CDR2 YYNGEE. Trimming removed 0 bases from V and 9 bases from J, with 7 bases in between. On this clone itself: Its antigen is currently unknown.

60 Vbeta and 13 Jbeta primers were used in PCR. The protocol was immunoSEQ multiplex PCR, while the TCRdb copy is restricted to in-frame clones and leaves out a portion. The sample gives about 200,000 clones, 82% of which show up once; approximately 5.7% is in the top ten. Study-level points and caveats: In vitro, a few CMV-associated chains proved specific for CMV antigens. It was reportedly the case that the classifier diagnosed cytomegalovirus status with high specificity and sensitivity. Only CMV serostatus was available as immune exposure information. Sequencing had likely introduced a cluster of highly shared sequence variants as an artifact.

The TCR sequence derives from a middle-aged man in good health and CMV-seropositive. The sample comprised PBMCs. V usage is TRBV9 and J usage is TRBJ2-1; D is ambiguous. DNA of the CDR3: TGTGCCAGCAGCGTAGTTTCGAGTGAGCAGTTCTTC. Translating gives CASSVVSSEQFF. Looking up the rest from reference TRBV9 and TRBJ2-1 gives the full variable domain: DSGVTQTPKHLITATGQRVTLRCSPRSGDLSVYWYQQSLDQGLQFLIQYYNGEERAKGNILERFSAQQFPDLHSELNLSSLELGDSALYFCASSVVSSEQFFGPGTRLTVL.